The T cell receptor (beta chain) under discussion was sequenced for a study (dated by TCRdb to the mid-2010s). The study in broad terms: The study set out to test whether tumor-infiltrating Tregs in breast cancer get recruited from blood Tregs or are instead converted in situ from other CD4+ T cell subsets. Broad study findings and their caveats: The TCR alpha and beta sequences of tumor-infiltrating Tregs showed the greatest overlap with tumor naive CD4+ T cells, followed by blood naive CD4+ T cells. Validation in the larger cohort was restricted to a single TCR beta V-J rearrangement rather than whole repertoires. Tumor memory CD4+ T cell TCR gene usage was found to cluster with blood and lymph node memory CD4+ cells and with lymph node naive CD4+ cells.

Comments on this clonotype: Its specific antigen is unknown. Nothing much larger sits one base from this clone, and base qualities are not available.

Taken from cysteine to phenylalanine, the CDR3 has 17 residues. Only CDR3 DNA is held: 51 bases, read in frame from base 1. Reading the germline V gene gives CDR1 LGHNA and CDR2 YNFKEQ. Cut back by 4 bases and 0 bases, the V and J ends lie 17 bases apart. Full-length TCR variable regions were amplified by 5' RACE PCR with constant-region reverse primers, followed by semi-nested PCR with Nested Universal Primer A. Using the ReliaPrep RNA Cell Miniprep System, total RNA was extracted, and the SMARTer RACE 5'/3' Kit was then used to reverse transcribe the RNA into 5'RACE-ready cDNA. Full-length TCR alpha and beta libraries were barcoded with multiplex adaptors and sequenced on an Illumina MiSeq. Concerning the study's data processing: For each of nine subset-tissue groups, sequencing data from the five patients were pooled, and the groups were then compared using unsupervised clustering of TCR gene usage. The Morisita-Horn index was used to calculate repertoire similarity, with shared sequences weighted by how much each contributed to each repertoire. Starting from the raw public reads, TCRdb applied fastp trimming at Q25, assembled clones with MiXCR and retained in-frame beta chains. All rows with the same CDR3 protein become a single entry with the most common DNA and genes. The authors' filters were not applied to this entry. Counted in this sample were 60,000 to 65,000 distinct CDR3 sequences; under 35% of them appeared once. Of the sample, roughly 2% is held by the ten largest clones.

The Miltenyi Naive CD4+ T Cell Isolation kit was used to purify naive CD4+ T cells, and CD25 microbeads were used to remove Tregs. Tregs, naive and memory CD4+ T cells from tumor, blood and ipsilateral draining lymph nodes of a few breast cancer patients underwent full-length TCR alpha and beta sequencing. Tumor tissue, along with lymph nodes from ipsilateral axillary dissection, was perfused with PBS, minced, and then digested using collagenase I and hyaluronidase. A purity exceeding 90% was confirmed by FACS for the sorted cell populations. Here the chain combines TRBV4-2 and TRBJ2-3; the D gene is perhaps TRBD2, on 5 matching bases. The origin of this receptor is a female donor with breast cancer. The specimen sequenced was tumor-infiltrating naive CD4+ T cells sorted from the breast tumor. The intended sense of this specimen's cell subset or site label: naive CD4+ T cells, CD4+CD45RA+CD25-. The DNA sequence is TGTGCCAGCAGCCCCCCCCAAGCGGACCGAAGCACAGATACGCAGTATTTT. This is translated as CASSPPQADRSTDTQYF.